The present T cell receptor beta chain was sequenced within a study of shared clonotypes between healthy human individuals. Broader study findings: Sampling used blood alone; tissue repertoires probably differ.

Recent acute infections and vaccinations were absent in the healthy HIV-negative adult donors. Approximately 90 million PBMCs went into genomic DNA for unsorted samples. The germline CDR1 and CDR2 sequences are LGHNT and FRNRAP. The CDR3 covers 15 residues. Trimming stripped 2 bases from V and 4 bases from J, with 12 bases between. This clone has only a few counts. Antigen: not known. Profiled with immunoSEQ multiplex PCR; TCRdb holds only in-frame clones, not every one. The sample holds 450,000 to 600,000 clones, approximately 79% seen once. This rearrangement joins TRBV12-5 to TRBJ2-1; D gene unclear. The material sequenced was PBMCs. This receptor was obtained from a woman aged 40 to 50 in good health. Some clones in this sample may be carry-over from other donors' samples. The CDR3 DNA is TGTGCTAGTGGTTTGAGCAGTCCTTATTACAATGAGCAGTTCTTC. Its translation: CASGLSSPYYNEQFF.